Listed below are T cell receptor beta chains from one sample, sequenced in a study of T-cell memory formation after mild COVID-19. TCRdb processed the 5' RACE reads anew with MiXCR; each CDR3 protein has one entry. The repertoire holds some 150,000 distinct CDR3 sequences, 20% to 25% seen once, with about 24% in the top ten. The sample consisted of PBMCs or a T cell subset sorted from them (not recorded which). The receptors were gathered from an adult woman who had mild COVID-19 (a few samples of this study predate the infection). Cell type and time point are not known. Each CDR3 is given without its conserved first and last residue. Each record gives: J gene, V gene, CDR3 protein.

>TRBJ2-7|TRBV4-1
ASSQEYRVYEQY
>TRBJ2-1|TRBV6-2/TRBV6-3
ASSYSITSQYNEQF
>TRBJ2-7|TRBV18
ASSEDYEQY
>TRBJ2-3|TRBV9
ASSVGRDNTDTQY
>TRBJ1-1|TRBV7-9
ASSLDLGTGHTEAF
>TRBJ1-1|TRBV7-9
ASSSPGDTEAF
>TRBJ1-2|TRBV7-6
ASSLGGHYGYT
>TRBJ2-7|TRBV3-1
ASSGPRGIEHEQY
>TRBJ2-5|TRBV6-5
ASSGLAGAETQY
>TRBJ1-6|TRBV6-5
ASSAWDSSEDNSPLH
>TRBJ2-1|TRBV7-9
ASSPRGGATYNEQF
>TRBJ1-2|TRBV30
AWSGDSTLNYGYT
>TRBJ1-1|TRBV20-1
SARFPGEMNTEAF
>TRBJ2-7|TRBV2
ASSEASGPYEQY
>TRBJ2-5|TRBV3-1
ASSQGLAGGETQY
>TRBJ2-2|TRBV5-5
ASSPGPNTGELF
>TRBJ2-1|TRBV11-2
ASSLRPTYNEQF
>TRBJ2-3|TRBV12-3/TRBV12-4
ASSLAGVGTDTQY
>TRBJ2-7|TRBV6-5
ASSFKDGLGYEQY
>TRBJ1-1|TRBV10-3
ATGFSTEAF
>TRBJ2-2|TRBV15
ATSRWALGMHTGELF
>TRBJ1-1|TRBV12-3/TRBV12-4
ASSLSPATEAF
>TRBJ1-1|TRBV20-1
SLLGTKITEAF
>TRBJ2-3|TRBV6-1
ASTRKREYTDTQY
>TRBJ2-7|TRBV7-9
ASSSAVYEQY
>TRBJ2-2|TRBV7-8
ASSSSGTYTGELF
>TRBJ2-2|TRBV4-3
ASSPGLVGTGELF
>TRBJ1-2|TRBV6-1
ASSEGQGSYGYT
>TRBJ1-6|TRBV4-1
ASSQLSPPLH
>TRBJ2-6|TRBV29-1
SVGEDRESGSGANVLT
>TRBJ2-7|TRBV7-9
ASSSHHGQIYEQY
>TRBJ1-1|TRBV28
ASSSGTAPISSEAF
>TRBJ2-2|TRBV4-2
ASSPQGAENTGELF
>TRBJ2-3|TRBV11-2
ASSLGASGGTIRTDTQY
>TRBJ2-7|TRBV7-9
ASSLSGALYEQY
>TRBJ2-7|TRBV6-2/TRBV6-3
ASSYSGPGTYEQY
>TRBJ2-2|TRBV9
ASSVASGKYTGELF
>TRBJ2-3|TRBV4-3
ASSPTGTSGFADTQY
>TRBJ1-1|TRBV9
ASSVGGAWNTEAF
>TRBJ1-1|TRBV9
ASTSPLEGGHGTEAF
>TRBJ1-5|TRBV12-3/TRBV12-4
ASSLRQGGDQPQH
>TRBJ2-3|TRBV14
ASSHTPGQGASDTQY
>TRBJ2-7|TRBV7-9
ASSSRASGAYEQY
>TRBJ1-2|TRBV29-1
SVPAGDNGYT
>TRBJ2-7|TRBV7-9
ASSFGTGYYEQY
>TRBJ1-1|TRBV29-1
SVGGVTTSSTEAF